These T cell receptor beta chains were read from a single sample in a study of Graves' ophthalmopathy and Graves' hyperthyroidism. MiXCR, applied by TCRdb to the multiplex PCR reads, yields one record per CDR3 protein. The sample records roughly 160,000 distinct CDR3 sequences, 39% being singletons. Sequencing used peripheral blood. The receptors stem from a man aged 30 to 45 with Graves' ophthalmopathy. Each CDR3 is given with its conserved first and last residue. D genes are given only for firm matches. For some rows the clone size is stated as once, few or many, or as a class when expanded; others skip it.

d_call: TRBD2
clone_size: many
v_call: TRBV28
j_call: TRBJ2-5
cdr3_nt: TGTGCCAGCAGTTTTCAGACTAGCGGGAGTGAGACCCAGTACTTC
cdr3_aa: CASSFQTSGSETQYF

d_call: TRBD2
clone_size: many
v_call: TRBV11-2
j_call: TRBJ2-7
cdr3_nt: TGTGCCAGCAGCATAATCGCGGGAGTTTACGAGCAGTACTTC
cdr3_aa: CASSIIAGVYEQYF

d_call: TRBD1
clone_size: many
v_call: TRBV24-1
j_call: TRBJ2-2
cdr3_nt: TGTGCCACCAGTGATACAGGGGACACCGGGGAGCTGTTTTTT
cdr3_aa: CATSDTGDTGELFF

d_call: -
clone_size: many
v_call: TRBV5-1
j_call: TRBJ1-2
cdr3_nt: TGCGCCAGCAGTGTTATGGGGGCAAATAACTATGGCTACACCTTC
cdr3_aa: CASSVMGANNYGYTF

d_call: -
clone_size: many
v_call: TRBV6-2/TRBV6-3
j_call: TRBJ2-3
cdr3_nt: TGTGCCAGCAGTTACTCTGCGGGGTATCCCCAGTACGCAGATACGCAGTATTTT
cdr3_aa: CASSYSAGYPQYADTQYF

d_call: -
clone_size: many
v_call: TRBV20-1
j_call: TRBJ1-1
cdr3_nt: TGCAGTGCTAGAGATCAGAAGGGTATGAACACTGAAGCTTTCTTT
cdr3_aa: CSARDQKGMNTEAFF

d_call: -
clone_size: -
v_call: TRBV9
j_call: TRBJ1-5
cdr3_nt: TGTGCCAGCAGCGTAGAACAGGGCGATCAGCCCCAGCATTTT
cdr3_aa: CASSVEQGDQPQHF

d_call: -
clone_size: -
v_call: TRBV6-1
j_call: TRBJ2-7
cdr3_nt: TGTGCCAGCAGTATGGGCCCACCGAACATTAACTACGAGCAGTACTTC
cdr3_aa: CASSMGPPNINYEQYF

d_call: TRBD1
clone_size: many
v_call: TRBV29-1
j_call: TRBJ2-7
cdr3_nt: TGCAGCGTTGAATACAGGGGGAGCTCCTACGAGCAGTACTTC
cdr3_aa: CSVEYRGSSYEQYF

d_call: TRBD1
clone_size: -
v_call: TRBV5-1
j_call: TRBJ2-7
cdr3_nt: TGCGCCAGCAGCTTGGTGGACAGGGCCTACGAGCAGTACTTC
cdr3_aa: CASSLVDRAYEQYF

d_call: TRBD2
clone_size: many
v_call: TRBV7-2
j_call: TRBJ2-4
cdr3_nt: TGTGCCAGCAGCCGTAGCGGGAGAGCCCTTAAGTACTTC
cdr3_aa: CASSRSGRALKYF

d_call: -
clone_size: many
v_call: TRBV24-1
j_call: TRBJ1-1
cdr3_nt: TGTGCCACCAGTGACGGGTCGCGACCCACTGAAGCTTTCTTT
cdr3_aa: CATSDGSRPTEAFF

d_call: -
clone_size: -
v_call: TRBV11-2
j_call: TRBJ2-2
cdr3_nt: TGTGCCAGCAGCTTATACCTTGGAGGGGGCTCCGGGGAGCTGTTTTTT
cdr3_aa: CASSLYLGGGSGELFF

d_call: TRBD1
clone_size: many
v_call: TRBV5-1
j_call: TRBJ1-3
cdr3_nt: TGCGCCAGCAGAGCCGGGACAGGGGATGGAAACACCATATATTTT
cdr3_aa: CASRAGTGDGNTIYF

d_call: TRBD2
clone_size: once
v_call: TRBV6-2/TRBV6-3
j_call: TRBJ2-7
cdr3_nt: TGTGCCAGCAGCCCCTGGGGTAGCGGGGACTACGAGCAGTACTTC
cdr3_aa: CASSPWGSGDYEQYF

d_call: TRBD1
clone_size: -
v_call: TRBV28
j_call: TRBJ1-2
cdr3_nt: TGTGCCAGCAGTCCCAGGGACAGGACACTCTATGGCTACACCTTC
cdr3_aa: CASSPRDRTLYGYTF

d_call: TRBD1
clone_size: once
v_call: TRBV20-1
j_call: TRBJ1-2
cdr3_nt: TGCAGTGCTAGAGATCGACTCGGACAGGGGAGCTATGGCTACACCTTC
cdr3_aa: CSARDRLGQGSYGYTF

d_call: -
clone_size: medium-sized
v_call: TRBV6-2/TRBV6-3
j_call: TRBJ2-6
cdr3_nt: TGTGCCAGCAGTTACAGTGGGCAGGTTGCAGGGGCCAACGTCCTGACTTTC
cdr3_aa: CASSYSGQVAGANVLTF

d_call: -
clone_size: -
v_call: TRBV7-2
j_call: TRBJ1-6
cdr3_nt: TGTGCCAGCAGGAAGGACGTGGCACCCCTCCACTTT
cdr3_aa: CASRKDVAPLHF

d_call: TRBD2
clone_size: -
v_call: TRBV12-3/TRBV12-4
j_call: TRBJ2-5
cdr3_nt: TGTGCCAGCAGAGTCGGGACTAGCGGGGGGGCTCGAGAGACCCAGTACTTC
cdr3_aa: CASRVGTSGGARETQYF